These 30 T cell receptor beta chains came from one sample sequenced in a study of T cells in Graves' hyperthyroidism and ophthalmopathy. From RNA transcripts, TCR beta CDR3 regions were amplified. A set of HTBI primers served as the primers for a first-round RT-PCR of the TCR CDR3. TCRdb passed the multiplex PCR reads through MiXCR, listing each CDR3 protein once. The table has almost 600,000 distinct CDR3 sequences, more than 11% seen once; the top ten hold 4.5% to 6%. The sequenced sample consisted of blood. These receptors were taken from a woman aged 25 to 39 with Graves' hyperthyroidism that later progressed to Graves' ophthalmopathy.

The chain has TRBV20-1 and TRBJ2-1; D is uncertain. Germline V lookup: CDR1 DFQATT, CDR2 SNEGSKA (reference sequence). This CDR3 is 15 amino acids long. Trimming pared 0 bases from V and 12 bases from J, leaving 21 bases between. CDR3 sequence reads: CSARDRQGPAIWQFF. CDR3 DNA: TGCAGTGCTAGAGATAGACAAGGCCCCGCAATATGGCAGTTCTTC.

The sample holds many counts of this clonotype. The chain recombines TRBV6-1 with TRBJ2-5, with D uncertain. Germline V gene lookup returns CDR1 MNHNS and CDR2 SASEGT. Trimming took 5 bases from V and 5 from J, leaving 12 bases between them. The CDR3 is 13 residues long. The CDR3 DNA sequence: TGTGCCAGCAGTCAGGACCTTCCCGAGACCCAGTACTTC. Protein product: CASSQDLPETQYF.

The chain couples TRBV6-1 to TRBJ1-4; D gene uncertain. The CDR3 loop spans 13 amino acids. Trimming removed 5 bases at V and 7 bases at J, with 11 bases between. CDR1 is MNHNS and CDR2 is SASEGT in the germline V gene. In DNA, the CDR3 is TGTGCCAGCAGTCATCGACGGATTGAAAAACTGTTTTTT. Encoded protein: CASSHRRIEKLFF.

This clonotype was seen a handful of times. The rearrangement links TRBV15 to TRBJ1-4; tentatively, D is TRBD1 (6 bases). The V gene's germline CDR1 is LNHNV and CDR2 YYDKDF (reference sequence). The CDR3 has 15 residues. Deletions cut 3 bases from V and 6 bases from J, with 14 bases between. CDR3 nucleotide sequence: TGTGCCACCAGCAGCGGTACGACAGGAGATGAAAAACTGTTTTTT. Translation gives CATSSGTTGDEKLFF.

This clonotype was seen ten or more times. The chain carries TRBV27 and TRBJ1-5; 7 positions match TRBD1. V trimming: 10 bases; J trimming: 3 bases; junction bases outside the gene matches: 12. The CDR3 contains 15 residues. The germline gives CDR1 MNHEY, CDR2 SMNVEV (reference sequence). CDR3 region: CATKDRSMINQPQHF. CDR3 DNA sequence: TGTGCCACCAAGGACAGGTCCATGATCAATCAGCCCCAGCATTTT.

This clonotype was seen a handful of times. The genes are TRBV20-1 and TRBJ2-7; 11 bases are shared with TRBD2. This CDR3 is built from 12 residues. Germline lookup yields CDR1 DFQATT and CDR2 SNEGSKA (reference sequence). V lost 6 bases and J lost 6; bases outside the gene matches: 4. The CDR3 here is CSATSGILEQYF. As DNA, the CDR3 is TGCAGTGCGACTAGCGGGATTCTCGAGCAGTACTTC.

This clonotype showed up many times. The CDR3 here is CASSPKDSQAEQFF. CDR3 nucleotide sequence: TGTGCCAGCAGCCCCAAGGACAGCCAGGCTGAGCAGTTCTTC. V and J are TRBV7-9 and TRBJ2-1; possible D gene TRBD1, 6 bases. The CDR3 is made up of 14 amino acids. Germline values: CDR1 SEHNR, CDR2 FQNEAQ (reference sequence). The V end was cut by 5 bases, the J end by 9 bases, with 17 bases between.

The chain combines TRBV6-1 with TRBJ1-4; possible D gene TRBD1, 6 bases. This CDR3 has 15 amino acids. CDR1 and CDR2 from the germline V gene are MNHNS and SASEGT. The V and J ends lost 0 bases and 8 bases respectively, with 13 bases between them. CDR3 sequence: CASSEATGAWEKLFF. The DNA for the CDR3 is TGTGCCAGCAGTGAAGCCACGGGGGCTTGGGAAAAACTGTTTTTT.

At least ten counts were recorded for this clonotype. The chain has TRBV5-1 and TRBJ1-6; D ambiguous. CDR1 SGHRS and CDR2 YFSETQ come from the germline V gene. The germline V and J ends were trimmed by 1 base and 7 bases, with 12 bases remaining between them. The CDR3 is made up of 15 amino acids. The CDR3 coding sequence is TGCGCCAGCAGCTTGTCGACGGGCGTAAATTCACCCCTCCACTTT. Its translation is CASSLSTGVNSPLHF.

At least ten counts were recorded for this clonotype. This chain links TRBV27 with TRBJ2-7, with TRBD1 matching over 8 bases. V trimming: 7 bases; J trimming: 6 bases; junction bases outside the gene matches: 11. Germline values: CDR1 MNHEY, CDR2 SMNVEV (reference sequence). The CDR3 is 14 amino acids. CDR3 loop: CASKGLGTGSEQYF. In DNA, the CDR3 is TGTGCCAGCAAAGGACTCGGGACAGGCTCCGAGCAGTACTTC.

In its sample, this clonotype was seen many times. The chain carries TRBV20-1 and TRBJ2-4; D possibly corresponds to TRBD2 (5 bases). Looked up from germline, CDR1 is DFQATT and CDR2 is SNEGSKA (reference sequence). With 6 bases removed from V and 1 base from J, the gap between germline ends came to 7 bases. The CDR3 is 12 amino acids. The CDR3 reads CSAGNAKNIQYF. The CDR3 DNA follows: TGCAGTGCCGGGAACGCCAAAAACATTCAGTACTTC.

This clonotype was seen repeatedly, ten times or more. The V call is TRBV2, the J call TRBJ2-1; D assignment may be TRBD1 or TRBD2 (5 bases each). Germline lookup yields CDR1 SNHLY and CDR2 FYNNEI. V lost 4 bases, J lost 2 bases, and 15 bases lay in between. This CDR3 region has 16 residues. CDR3 coding DNA: TGTGCCAGCAGTGGACCCCGGGACGGTGCCTACAATGAGCAGTTCTTC. Amino acid sequence: CASSGPRDGAYNEQFF. The complete variable domain, with remaining parts taken from reference TRBV2 and TRBJ2-1, reads EPEVTQTPSHQVTQMGQEVILRCVPISNHLYFYWYRQILGQKVEFLVSFYNNEISEKSEIFDDQFSVERPDGSNFTLKIRSTKLEDSAMYFCASSGPRDGAYNEQFFGPGTRLTVL.

This clonotype was detected many times. The rearrangement joins TRBV9 to TRBJ2-7; 7 bases align to TRBD2. Losses at the gene ends were 5 bases for V and 3 bases for J; bases not matched to a gene: 2. The germline V gene encodes CDR1 SGDLS and CDR2 YYNGEE. This CDR3 is 12 amino acids long. The CDR3 DNA sequence: TGTGCCAGCAGTCGCGGGGGCTACGAGCAGTACTTC. Translated: CASSRGGYEQYF.

CDR3 DNA: TGTGCCACCAGCAGAGCCGCGGCGAACACCGGGGAGCTGTTTTTT. The encoded protein is CATSRAAANTGELFF. The chain has TRBV15 and TRBJ2-2; no reliable D call. This CDR3 region has 15 residues. Trimming left V 1 base short and J 0 bases short, with 6 bases between. Germline CDR1 and CDR2: LNHNV and YYDKDF (reference sequence).

This clonotype was counted many times. The chain uses TRBV19 and TRBJ1-1; TRBD1 is a possible D gene (5 bases). The CDR3 covers 13 residues. Deletions cut 4 bases from V and 4 bases from J, with 10 bases between. The germline CDR1 and CDR2 sequences are LNHDA and SQIVND (reference sequence). The CDR3 DNA follows: TGTGCCAGTAGTAAACGGGGCAGCACTGAAGCTTTCTTT. This encodes CASSKRGSTEAFF.

This clonotype appeared many times. The V and J genes are TRBV11-3 and TRBJ1-1; 7 nucleotides line up with TRBD1. Trimming at V came to 6 bases and at J to 1 base, leaving 2 bases not matched to a gene. This CDR3 has 13 residues. Germline V gene data show CDR1 as SGHNT and CDR2 as YENEEA. The CDR3 sequence is CASRRTGNTEAFF. The CDR3 nucleotides read TGTGCCAGCAGACGGACAGGGAACACTGAAGCTTTCTTT.

CDR3 sequence (DNA): TGCAGTGCTCCCTTAGCGGGGGGCAATGAGCAGTTCTTC. This sequence encodes CSAPLAGGNEQFF. The chain has TRBV20-1 and TRBJ2-1; TRBD2 aligns across 10 bases. V lost 5 bases to trimming and J lost 6 bases; unmatched junction nucleotides: 4. Looked up from germline, CDR1 is DFQATT and CDR2 is SNEGSKA (reference sequence). The length of the CDR3 is 13 residues.

The chain uses TRBV30 and TRBJ1-6, with TRBD1 as a possible D gene (5 bases). In germline, CDR1 is GTSNPN, CDR2 SVGIG (reference sequence). With 3 bases removed from V and 10 bases from J, the gap between germline ends came to 13 bases. The CDR3 loop spans 13 amino acids. In nucleotides, the CDR3 is TGTGCCTGGAGGGTCGGGGGAGGGTCACCCCTCCACTTT. Translation: CAWRVGGGSPLHF. Full variable domain (rest looked up from reference TRBV30 and TRBJ1-6): SQTIHQWPATLVQPVGSPLSLECTVEGTSNPNLYWYRQAAGRGLQLLFYSVGIGQISSEVPQNLSASRPQDRQFILSSKKLLLSDSGFYLCAWRVGGGSPLHFGNGTRLTVT.

At least ten counts were recorded for this clonotype. V gene TRBV30 combines with J gene TRBJ2-5; a possible D gene is TRBD1 (5 bases). This CDR3 spans 13 amino acids. The germline V gene encodes CDR1 GTSNPN and CDR2 SVGIG (reference sequence). Trimming pared 2 bases from V and 5 bases from J, leaving 12 bases between. The CDR3 region has the DNA TGTGCCTGGAGTCTTACAGGTCGGGAGACCCAGTACTTC. This encodes CAWSLTGRETQYF.

This clonotype was counted ten times or more. The CDR3 sequence: CASSRAGDQDTQYF. The CDR3 DNA reads as TGTGCCAGCAGTCGGGCAGGGGATCAAGATACGCAGTATTTT. The gene calls are TRBV28 and TRBJ2-3, with D tentatively TRBD1 (6 bases). This CDR3 is 14 amino acids long. The germline gives CDR1 MDHEN, CDR2 SYDVKM. V was trimmed by 5 bases and J by 5 bases, leaving 14 bases between them.

CDR3 DNA: TGTGCCACCAGTGATTTAGTCCAGTCTGAGCAGTTCTTC. This codes for CATSDLVQSEQFF. The chain couples TRBV24-1 to TRBJ2-1; D is undetermined. The CDR3 contains 13 residues. Trimming removed 1 base at V and 9 bases at J, with 9 bases between. Germline CDR1 and CDR2: KGHDR and SFDVKD.

There are a few counts of this clonotype. This chain joins TRBV11-2 and TRBJ2-7, with TRBD2 as a possible D gene (6 bases). The V and J ends lost 3 bases and 4 bases respectively, with 13 bases between them. Germline assignment: CDR1 SGHAT and CDR2 FQNNGV. The CDR3 has 14 residues. CDR3 protein: CASSFGGSVYEQYF. The CDR3 region has the DNA TGTGCCAGCAGCTTCGGGGGTAGTGTGTACGAGCAGTACTTC.

In the case of this clonotype: The junction departs from the called germline gene at one end, perhaps through a read error. The chain links TRBV28 to TRBJ2-5; tentatively, D is TRBD1 or TRBD2 (5 bases each). The CDR3 is 16 amino acids. From germline, CDR1 is MDHEN and CDR2 SYDVKM. The CDR3 DNA is TGTGCCAGCAGTTTAATGGCCGGGGCCGACCAAGAGACCCAGTGCTTC. As protein: CASSLMAGADQETQCF.

This clonotype showed up many times. The genes are TRBV14 and TRBJ2-3; 7 positions agree with TRBD2. CDR3 length equals 15 residues. Unmatched junction bases numbered 2, after V lost 2 bases and J lost 0 bases. Germline V gene lookup returns CDR1 SGHDN and CDR2 FVKESK. The CDR3 reads CASSQQLASTDTQYF. The CDR3 coding sequence is TGTGCCAGCAGCCAACAACTAGCGAGCACAGATACGCAGTATTTT.

This clonotype was detected ten times or more. The chain joins TRBV30 to TRBJ1-3; the D is unclear. CDR3 length equals 14 residues. Germline lookup yields CDR1 GTSNPN and CDR2 SVGIG (reference sequence). Trimming stripped 0 bases from V and 3 bases from J, with 9 bases between. CDR3 sequence reads: CAWSVMVYGNTIYF. The CDR3 DNA is TGTGCCTGGAGTGTAATGGTGTATGGAAACACCATATATTTT.

This clonotype was seen a few times. CDR3 DNA sequence: TGCGCCAGCAGCTTGTCGGGACAGGGTCACAATGAGCAGTTCTTC. Translated: CASSLSGQGHNEQFF. The chain links TRBV5-1 to TRBJ2-1, with 9 bases identical to TRBD1. V was pared by 1 base and J by 5 bases, with 4 bases of the junction left unmatched. The CDR3 has 15 residues. CDR1 is SGHRS and CDR2 is YFSETQ in the germline V gene.

This clonotype came up a few times. The chain employs TRBV6-1 and TRBJ1-5; weak D call: TRBD1 (6 bases). Per germline, CDR1 MNHNS and CDR2 SASEGT. V was pared by 6 bases and J by 6 bases, with 12 bases between. The CDR3 extends over 13 amino acids. CDR3 nucleotide sequence: TGTGCCAGCAGAACAGGGCAAGGTCAGCCCCAGCATTTT. Residues: CASRTGQGQPQHF.

This clonotype was recorded many times. CDR3 residues: CASSPPGVNYGYTF. Written as DNA, the CDR3 is TGTGCCAGCAGTCCACCCGGGGTTAACTATGGCTACACCTTC. This sequence joins TRBV12-3 or TRBV12-4 and TRBJ1-2, with D unclear. This CDR3 comprises 14 residues. V gave up 5 bases and J gave up 1 base, with 11 bases separating them.

The genes are TRBV20-1 and TRBJ2-7; possible D gene TRBD2, 5 bases. V lost 1 base and J lost 4, with 14 bases in between. The CDR3 sequence is 14 residues long. The germline V gene encodes CDR1 DFQATT and CDR2 SNEGSKA (reference sequence). DNA of the CDR3: TGCAGTGCTAGAGCAGAGCGGAGCACTTACGAGCAGTACTTC. Its protein product is CSARAERSTYEQYF.

The chain has TRBV20-1 and TRBJ2-7; 10 bases align to TRBD2. CDR1 and CDR2 from the germline V gene are DFQATT and SNEGSKA (reference sequence). Trimming took 6 bases from V and 5 from J; bases not matched to a gene: 10. CDR3 size: 14 residues. The CDR3 coding sequence is TGCAGTGCACCGTACTCTAGCGGGAGTCACGAGCAGTACTTC. Encoded protein: CSAPYSSGSHEQYF.